The 6 T cell receptor beta chains presented below share a single source sample, sequenced in a study of blood T cell repertoires in COVID-19. Clones were sequenced by immunoSEQ multiplex PCR, and TCRdb holds only the in-frame ones, with some missing. The top ten hold approximately 2.5% of the sample, which has fewer than 350,000 clones, about nine tenths seen once. The sequenced material came from PBMCs or T cells enriched from blood (not recorded which). The receptors were gathered from a woman aged 40 to 50 with acute COVID-19.

The rearrangement joins TRBV7-9 to TRBJ2-7, with 10 bases aligning to TRBD2. The germline V gene encodes CDR1 SEHNR and CDR2 FQNEAQ (reference sequence). The CDR3 has 13 amino acids. The junction had 4 bases not matched to a gene; V was cut back by 5 bases and J by 6 bases. CDR3 in DNA: TGTGCCAGCAGCCCGGGGACTAGCGCCGAGCAGTACTTC. Amino acid sequence: CASSPGTSAEQYF. Full variable domain (remainder filled in from reference TRBV7-9 and TRBJ2-7): DTGVSQNPRHKITKRGQNVTFRCDPISEHNRLYWYRQTLGQGPEFLTYFQNEAQLEKSRLLSDRFSAERPKGSFSTLEIQRTEQGDSAMYLCASSPGTSAEQYFGPGTRLTVT.

CDR3 coding DNA: TGTGCCAGCAGCTTAGGAGGTCTAGGCACAGATACGCAGTATTTT. This translates into CASSLGGLGTDTQYF. This chain joins TRBV7-3 and TRBJ2-3, with a weak D call TRBD2 (5 bases). V lost 2 bases, J lost 1 base, and 10 bases lay in between. The CDR3 sequence is 15 residues long. CDR1 and CDR2 (germline): SGHTA, FQGTGA.

J is TRBJ2-1 and V is TRBV24-1; D perhaps matches TRBD2 (6 bases). V was clipped by 5 bases and J by 7 bases, with 20 bases between them. The germline gives CDR1 KGHDR, CDR2 SFDVKD. The CDR3 spans 16 residues. The DNA of the CDR3 is TGTGCCACCAGTGGGTCGGGGGAGCGGAGGGGAAATGAGCAGTTCTTC. Protein: CATSGSGERRGNEQFF.

The chain has TRBV19 and TRBJ2-2, with a possible D match to TRBD2 (7 bases). The CDR3 runs to 16 residues. Germline CDR1 and CDR2: LNHDA and SQIVND (reference sequence). V gave up 1 base and J gave up 6 bases, with 15 bases separating them. Written as DNA, the CDR3 is TGTGCCAGTAGTATAGTGGGAGGGGGGGCCCCCGGGGAGCTGTTTTTT. This translates into CASSIVGGGAPGELFF.

The chain links TRBV11-2 to TRBJ2-2; the D is unclear. V shed 5 bases and J shed 3 bases, with 13 bases lying between them. Germline V gene sequence: CDR1 SGHAT, CDR2 FQNNGV. The CDR3 totals 15 residues. Here the CDR3 reads CASSHSLLYTGELFF. CDR3 nucleotide sequence: TGTGCCAGCAGCCACTCCCTCCTTTACACCGGGGAGCTGTTTTTT.

The V call is TRBV2, the J call TRBJ2-1, with 15 positions matching TRBD2. Germline lookup yields CDR1 SNHLY and CDR2 FYNNEI. The CDR3 spans 17 residues. V gave up 4 bases and J gave up 9 bases; unmatched junction bases: 10. The CDR3 nucleotides are TGTGCCAGCAGTGTAACCGGACTAGCGGGGGGGCTCGGTGAGCAGTTCTTC. This sequence encodes CASSVTGLAGGLGEQFF.